A selection of T cell receptor beta chains follows, all from one sample in a study of T-cell memory formation after mild COVID-19. TCRdb redid the calling of the 5' RACE reads with MiXCR, one entry per CDR3 protein. The repertoire holds some 340,000 distinct CDR3 sequences, roughly 13% seen once, with about 20% in the top ten. The sequenced sample was PBMCs or a T cell subset sorted from them (not recorded which). The receptors originated from a man between 18 and 35 years old who had mild COVID-19 (a few samples of this study predate the infection). Cell type and time point are not known. Each CDR3 is given with its conserved first and last residue. Each record gives: clone size, D gene, V gene, J gene, CDR3 protein, CDR3 DNA. A D gene is named only where the DNA matches it firmly. Clone sizes are given selectively: once, few, many, or a class where the clone is expanded.

>NA|NA|TRBV5-1|TRBJ1-3
CASSSGTAGNTIYF
TGCGCCAGCAGCTCAGGGACGGCGGGAAACACCATATATTTT
>few|NA|TRBV6-5|TRBJ2-3
CASSFLTSNTDTQYF
TGTGCCAGCAGTTTTCTAACTAGCAACACAGATACGCAGTATTTT
>NA|NA|TRBV12-3/TRBV12-4|TRBJ2-7
CASSQGQRYEQYF
TGTGCCAGCAGTCAAGGACAGCGCTACGAGCAGTACTTC
>few|NA|TRBV11-2|TRBJ1-6
CASSLEGRGKVNSPLHF
TGTGCCAGCAGCTTAGAAGGCCGGGGAAAGGTTAACTCACCCCTCCACTTT
>few|NA|TRBV5-1|TRBJ2-1
CASRTTEDNEQFF
TGCGCCAGCCGCACGACGGAGGACAATGAGCAGTTCTTC
>NA|NA|TRBV3-1|TRBJ2-7
CASSHVGYEQYF
TGTGCCAGCAGCCACGTCGGCTACGAGCAGTACTTC
>few|NA|TRBV3-1|TRBJ2-7
CASGARGSLSYEQYF
TGTGCCAGCGGTGCTAGGGGCAGTCTTTCCTACGAGCAGTACTTC
>NA|NA|TRBV4-1|TRBJ2-1
CASSAGGSRGRDNEQFF
TGCGCCAGCAGCGCCGGAGGCTCGCGGGGGCGCGATAATGAGCAGTTCTTC
>many|TRBD1|TRBV20-1|TRBJ1-6
CSARDRLKDRVKALHF
TGCAGTGCTAGAGATAGACTGAAGGACAGGGTGAAGGCCCTCCACTTT
>many|NA|TRBV4-1|TRBJ2-2
CASSRGTAHTGELFF
TGCGCCAGCAGCCGCGGGACGGCACACACCGGGGAGCTGTTTTTT
>few|NA|TRBV12-3/TRBV12-4|TRBJ1-2
CASSPGRGYGYTF
TGTGCCAGCAGTCCCGGGAGGGGCTATGGCTACACCTTC
>few|NA|TRBV12-3/TRBV12-4|TRBJ1-1
CASRVGGMSTEAFF
TGTGCCAGCCGTGTGGGGGGGATGAGCACTGAAGCTTTCTTT
>few|TRBD1|TRBV11-3|TRBJ2-1
CASGRDRGSNEQFF
TGTGCCAGCGGCCGGGACAGGGGGTCCAATGAGCAGTTCTTC
>few|TRBD1|TRBV11-2|TRBJ2-7
CASSPRTGGSYEQYF
TGTGCCAGCAGCCCTAGGACAGGGGGCTCCTACGAGCAGTACTTC
>few|TRBD2|TRBV6-2/TRBV6-3|TRBJ2-7
CASSYGYGTSAHEQYF
TGTGCCAGCAGTTACGGGTACGGGACTAGCGCCCACGAGCAGTACTTC
>few|TRBD2|TRBV6-2/TRBV6-3|TRBJ2-1
CASSSRLAETYNEQFF
TGTGCCAGCAGTTCACGACTAGCGGAGACCTACAATGAGCAGTTCTTC
>few|NA|TRBV5-1|TRBJ1-3
CASSLSGQGVTGNTIYF
TGCGCCAGCAGCTTATCTGGGCAGGGAGTTACTGGAAACACCATATATTTT
>NA|NA|TRBV5-1|TRBJ2-1
CASSTGSYNEQFF
TGCGCCAGCAGCACCGGATCCTACAATGAGCAGTTCTTC
>NA|NA|TRBV6-2/TRBV6-3|TRBJ2-7
CASFGGTSYEQYF
TGTGCCAGTTTCGGGGGTACCTCCTACGAGCAGTACTTC
>NA|NA|TRBV20-1|TRBJ2-5
CSARNSGRTQYF
TGCAGTGCTAGAAATTCTGGCCGGACCCAGTACTTC
>NA|NA|TRBV14|TRBJ1-2
CASWSRHGYTF
TGTGCCAGCTGGTCTCGACATGGCTACACCTTC
>NA|NA|TRBV20-1|TRBJ1-2
CSARGLGGAPDGYTF
TGCAGTGCTAGAGGGTTGGGGGGCGCCCCAGATGGCTACACCTTC
>few|NA|TRBV5-5|TRBJ2-5
CASIMSPRETQYF
TGTGCCAGCATCATGAGTCCGAGAGAGACCCAGTACTTC
>NA|NA|TRBV12-3/TRBV12-4|TRBJ1-1
CASTRTHGTEAFF
TGTGCCAGCACCAGGACACACGGGACTGAAGCTTTCTTT
>few|NA|TRBV7-7|TRBJ2-1
CASSLALTGRYNEQFF
TGTGCCAGCAGCTTAGCGCTAACGGGGCGCTACAATGAGCAGTTCTTC
>NA|NA|TRBV9|TRBJ1-6
CASSGSQGPWSPLHF
TGTGCCAGCAGCGGGAGTCAGGGGCCTTGGTCACCCCTCCACTTT
>NA|TRBD2|TRBV7-3|TRBJ2-1
CASSSKRGGWNEQFF
TGTGCCAGCAGCTCAAAGCGGGGGGGTTGGAATGAGCAGTTCTTC
>NA|NA|TRBV21-1|TRBJ1-5
CASSIPGNQPQHF
TGTGCCAGCAGCATTCCAGGGAATCAGCCCCAGCATTTT
>many|NA|TRBV7-8|TRBJ2-1
CASSLGRGPYNEQFF
TGTGCCAGCAGCTTAGGGCGGGGGCCCTACAATGAGCAGTTCTTC
>few|TRBD1|TRBV20-1|TRBJ2-7
CSVPGQGLYEQYF
TGCAGTGTCCCGGGACAGGGTCTTTACGAGCAGTACTTC
>NA|NA|TRBV7-2|TRBJ2-1
CASSLAGLLSSYNEQFF
TGTGCCAGCAGCTTAGCCGGACTCCTGAGCTCCTACAATGAGCAGTTCTTC
>NA|NA|TRBV7-3|TRBJ2-3
CASSPTGGSAGATDTQYF
TGTGCCAGCAGCCCCACGGGGGGCAGCGCGGGGGCCACAGATACGCAGTATTTT
>many|NA|TRBV7-9|TRBJ1-6
CASRWGDDSPLHF
TGTGCCAGCCGTTGGGGGGACGATTCACCCCTCCACTTT
>few|TRBD1|TRBV20-1|TRBJ2-5
CSAVQGARIETQYF
TGCAGTGCTGTACAGGGGGCGCGGATAGAGACCCAGTACTTC
>NA|NA|TRBV7-9|TRBJ1-1
CASSSWDTRTNTEAFF
TGTGCCAGCAGCTCCTGGGACACTCGAACGAACACTGAAGCTTTCTTT
>few|NA|TRBV15|TRBJ1-6
CATSRDHQVLTNSPLHF
TGTGCCACCAGCAGAGATCACCAGGTTTTAACTAATTCACCCCTCCACTTT
>NA|NA|TRBV6-5|TRBJ1-1
CASSLGVGNTEAFF
TGTGCCAGCAGTCTTGGGGTTGGGAACACTGAAGCTTTCTTT
>NA|TRBD2|TRBV7-2|TRBJ2-3
CASSSQAGFTDTQYF
TGTGCCAGCAGCTCCCAAGCGGGGTTCACAGATACGCAGTATTTT
>many|NA|TRBV6-2/TRBV6-3|TRBJ2-6
CASSWDSGANVLTF
TGTGCCAGCAGTTGGGACTCTGGGGCCAACGTCCTGACTTTC
>NA|TRBD2|TRBV20-1|TRBJ2-5
CSAPRPGGPVAETQYF
TGCAGTGCACCGCGACCGGGGGGGCCGGTAGCGGAGACCCAGTACTTC
>many|NA|TRBV4-3|TRBJ2-3
CASSPRGGTQYF
TGCGCCAGCAGCCCACGAGGAGGCACGCAGTATTTT
>NA|NA|TRBV28|TRBJ2-1
CASCSLPWDSSVNEQFF
TGTGCCAGCTGCAGTCTCCCCTGGGACTCCTCCGTCAATGAGCAGTTCTTC
>NA|NA|TRBV28|TRBJ2-3
CASSFAGALDTQYF
TGTGCCAGCAGTTTCGCGGGCGCCCTAGATACGCAGTATTTT
>NA|TRBD1|TRBV29-1|TRBJ1-2
CSVEKAGGSYGYTF
TGCAGCGTTGAAAAAGCAGGGGGCAGTTATGGCTACACCTTC
>few|TRBD1|TRBV20-1|TRBJ1-2
CSVGQGNGYTF
TGCAGTGTGGGACAGGGGAATGGCTACACCTTC
>NA|NA|TRBV19|TRBJ1-1
CASSISRAGAEAFF
TGTGCCAGTAGTATATCCCGAGCCGGGGCTGAAGCTTTCTTT
>NA|NA|TRBV12-3/TRBV12-4|TRBJ2-2
CASSPRGVTTGELFF
TGTGCCAGCAGCCCTCGCGGGGTTACCACCGGGGAGCTGTTTTTT
>NA|NA|TRBV4-3|TRBJ2-1
CASSRGAGLNEQFF
TGCGCCAGCTCTCGCGGGGCGGGGCTGAATGAGCAGTTCTTC
>few|NA|TRBV24-1|TRBJ2-2
CATSDPGGNTGELFF
TGTGCCACCAGTGACCCCGGGGGTAACACCGGGGAGCTGTTTTTT
>few|NA|TRBV6-2/TRBV6-3|TRBJ1-1
CASSGGRQVNTEAFF
TGTGCCAGCAGTGGCGGCCGGCAGGTGAACACTGAAGCTTTCTTT
>NA|NA|TRBV12-3/TRBV12-4|TRBJ2-3
CASTSWSTDTQYF
TGTGCCAGCACCTCCTGGAGCACAGATACGCAGTATTTT
>few|TRBD2|TRBV5-1|TRBJ2-3
CASSFSGAITDTQYF
TGCGCCAGCAGCTTTAGCGGGGCGATTACCGATACGCAGTATTTT
>few|TRBD1|TRBV6-5|TRBJ2-7
CASSYVPGQASGGVYEQYF
TGTGCCAGCAGCTACGTCCCGGGACAGGCCTCAGGGGGAGTCTACGAGCAGTACTTC
>NA|TRBD2|TRBV20-1|TRBJ2-2
CSARIGGTNTGELFF
TGCAGTGCAAGAATCGGGGGGACGAACACCGGGGAGCTGTTTTTT
>few|NA|TRBV27|TRBJ1-4
CASSLLGGAGEKLFF
TGTGCCAGCAGTTTATTGGGGGGAGCAGGTGAAAAACTGTTTTTT
>NA|NA|TRBV6-2/TRBV6-3|TRBJ2-1
CASSFEGVGYNEQFF
TGTGCCAGCAGTTTTGAGGGAGTTGGGTACAATGAGCAGTTCTTC
>NA|TRBD2|TRBV5-5|TRBJ2-1
CASSAVGGGHYNEQFF
TGTGCCAGCAGTGCGGTCGGCGGGGGGCATTACAATGAGCAGTTCTTC
>few|NA|TRBV7-9|TRBJ2-1
CASSPRSGSYNEQFF
TGTGCCAGCAGCCCACGTTCTGGCTCCTACAATGAGCAGTTCTTC
>NA|NA|TRBV7-3|TRBJ2-6
CASSATAVGANVLTF
TGTGCCAGCAGCGCCACCGCGGTGGGGGCCAACGTCCTGACTTTC